The 25 T cell receptor beta chains below come from one sample, sequenced in a study of siplizumab effects on memory and regulatory T cells. Measured with immunoSEQ multiplex PCR; TCRdb has only the in-frame clones, and not every one. The table shows tens of thousands of clones, with 95% to 97% occurring only once. The source material was naive CD4+ T cells sorted from blood. The receptors stem from a human donor in good health.

This chain joins TRBV5-1 and TRBJ2-7; 8 nucleotides align to TRBD2. The germline V gene encodes CDR1 SGHRS and CDR2 YFSETQ. V lost 0 bases, J lost 0 bases, and 5 bases stayed unmatched. CDR3 length: 16 amino acids. CDR3 region: CASSLDVGRVSYEQYF. Written as DNA, the CDR3 is TGCGCCAGCAGCTTGGACGTCGGGAGGGTCTCCTACGAGCAGTACTTC.

The rearrangement links TRBV6-5 to TRBJ1-1; D possibly corresponds to TRBD1 (5 bases). Germline CDR1 reads MNHEY; CDR2 reads SVGAGI. The CDR3 length is 13 residues. V lost 6 bases and J 1 base, leaving 9 bases between the germline ends. CDR3: CASSRGPNTEAFF. The CDR3 nucleotides are TGTGCCAGCAGCCGGGGACCGAACACTGAAGCTTTCTTT.

This clone appeared a few times. This chain uses TRBV7-9 with TRBJ1-2, with D uncertain. V was cut by 0 bases and J by 4 bases, with 9 bases left in between. CDR1 is SEHNR, CDR2 FQNEAQ, per germline (reference sequence). This CDR3 contains 14 residues. The DNA of the CDR3 is TGTGCCAGCAGCTTAGCGGATCACAGCTATGGCTACACCTTC. This translates into CASSLADHSYGYTF.

V gene TRBV6-6 combines with J gene TRBJ2-5, with no clear D. Germline CDR1 reads MNHNY; CDR2 reads SVGAGI (reference sequence). The CDR3 runs to 13 residues. Between the trimmed V and J ends, which lost 6 bases and 5 bases, there was a span of 13 bases. CDR3: CASSLGRRETQYF. In DNA, the CDR3 is TGTGCCAGCAGCCTGGGTCGGCGGGAGACCCAGTACTTC.

This rearrangement joins TRBV29-1 to TRBJ2-7, with 12 bases aligning to TRBD2. The CDR3 spans 15 residues. The germline V gene has CDR1 SQVTM and CDR2 ANQGSEA. Trimming removed 5 bases from V and 4 bases from J; junction bases left unmatched: 9. The CDR3 DNA follows: TGCAGCGTTTACTCCCCGGGACTAGCGGGTTACGAGCAGTACTTC. It encodes CSVYSPGLAGYEQYF.

The genes are TRBV30 and TRBJ1-2; tentatively, D is TRBD1 (5 bases). Between the trimmed V and J ends, which lost 2 bases and 10 bases, there was a span of 14 bases. Germline V CDR1 and CDR2: GTSNPN, SVGIG (reference sequence). The CDR3 runs 12 residues. The CDR3 coding sequence is TGTGCCTGGAGTAGGAAGGGGTTGTCCTACACCTTC. Translation gives CAWSRKGLSYTF.

V and J are TRBV6-1 and TRBJ1-5, with TRBD1 as a possible D gene (6 bases). Trimming removed 7 bases at V and 6 bases at J, with 7 bases between. The CDR3 consists of 11 residues. The germline CDR1 and CDR2 sequences are MNHNS and SASEGT. This CDR3 is CASMGAQPQHF. The CDR3 nucleotides are TGTGCCAGCATGGGGGCTCAGCCCCAGCATTTT.

Of note for this clone: Other nucleotide sequences from this sample produce the same CDR3. J is TRBJ2-1 and V is TRBV5-1, with a possible D match to TRBD2 (6 bases). This CDR3 comprises 15 residues. CDR1 is SGHRS and CDR2 is YFSETQ in the germline V gene. V dropped 0 bases and J dropped 0 bases, with 7 bases sitting between them. In DNA form, the CDR3 reads TGCGCCAGCAGCTTGGCCGGGAGCTCCTACAATGAGCAGTTCTTC. As protein: CASSLAGSSYNEQFF.

This chain joins TRBV28 and TRBJ2-7; 7 nucleotides agree with TRBD2. Germline loops: CDR1 MDHEN, CDR2 SYDVKM. The junction had 7 bases not matched to a gene; V was cut back by 9 bases and J by 2 bases. This CDR3 has 13 amino acids. The CDR3 loop is CASRAGLPYEQYF. The CDR3 nucleotides read TGTGCCAGTAGAGCGGGACTACCCTACGAGCAGTACTTC.

The CDR3 is CASSQLMDTEAFF. DNA of the CDR3: TGTGCCAGCTCACAACTAATGGACACTGAAGCTTTCTTT. V usage is TRBV18 and J usage is TRBJ1-1; no definite D call. Germline-derived CDR1 and CDR2 are KGHSH and LQKENI. The CDR3 runs to 13 residues. V lost 4 bases, J lost 3 bases, and 9 bases lay in between.

V and J are TRBV30 and TRBJ2-2; a weak D match, TRBD2 (6 bases). The CDR3 is made up of 19 amino acids. V was trimmed by 2 bases and J by 7 bases, leaving 29 bases between them. Germline assignment: CDR1 GTSNPN and CDR2 SVGIG (reference sequence). The CDR3 region has the DNA TGTGCCTGGAGTAACCCTTGGGGAGGAATTGGACGAATTGGCGGGGAGCTGTTTTTT. Protein sequence: CAWSNPWGGIGRIGGELFF.

The rearrangement links TRBV7-8 to TRBJ2-1, with D unresolved. Per the germline V gene, CDR1 is SGHVS and CDR2 is FQNEAQ. The germline V and J ends were trimmed by 1 base and 0 bases, with 7 bases remaining between them. The CDR3 totals 15 residues. Written as DNA, the CDR3 is TGTGCCAGCAGCTTAGGCGTCAGCTCCTACAATGAGCAGTTCTTC. Encoded protein: CASSLGVSSYNEQFF. The full variable domain, completed using reference TRBV7-8 and TRBJ2-1, is GAGVSQSPRYKVAKRGQDVALRCDPISGHVSLFWYQQALGQGPEFLTYFQNEAQLDKSGLPSDRFFAERPEGSVSTLKIQRTQQEDSAVYLCASSLGVSSYNEQFFGPGTRLTVL.

This chain joins TRBV9 and TRBJ2-7; TRBD1 matches at 8 bases. From germline, CDR1 is SGDLS and CDR2 YYNGEE. The V and J ends lost 0 bases and 4 bases, in that order; junction bases with no gene match: 3. CDR3 length: 14 residues. The CDR3 protein is CASSVDDRGYEQYF. CDR3 sequence (DNA): TGTGCCAGCAGCGTAGATGACAGGGGTTACGAGCAGTACTTC. The entire variable domain, with the rest obtained from reference TRBV9 and TRBJ2-7, is as follows: DSGVTQTPKHLITATGQRVTLRCSPRSGDLSVYWYQQSLDQGLQFLIQYYNGEERAKGNILERFSAQQFPDLHSELNLSSLELGDSALYFCASSVDDRGYEQYFGPGTRLTVT.

The chain uses TRBV6-5 and TRBJ1-1, with a possible D match to TRBD1 (5 bases). CDR3 size: 13 residues. Deletions cut 5 bases from V and 4 bases from J, with 11 bases between. Germline V lookup: CDR1 MNHEY, CDR2 SVGAGI. In DNA, the CDR3 is TGTGCCAGCAGTGGGTGGGGCGCCACTGAAGCTTTCTTT. It codes for CASSGWGATEAFF.

This clone was seen once. This rearrangement joins TRBV5-1 to TRBJ2-1; TRBD2 agrees at 8 bases. J was trimmed by 1 base and V by 6 bases; bases with no gene match: 9. Per the germline V gene, CDR1 is SGHRS and CDR2 is YFSETQ. The CDR3 consists of 16 residues. CDR3 region: CASTRLGGGSYNEQFF. In DNA form, the CDR3 reads TGCGCCAGCACCCGTTTGGGCGGGGGGTCCTACAATGAGCAGTTCTTC. Looking up the rest from reference TRBV5-1 and TRBJ2-1 gives the full variable domain: KAGVTQTPRYLIKTRGQQVTLSCSPISGHRSVSWYQQTPGQGLQFLFEYFSETQRNKGNFPGRFSGRQFSNSRSEMNVSTLELGDSALYLCASTRLGGGSYNEQFFGPGTRLTVL.

J is TRBJ2-1 and V is TRBV9; TRBD1 agrees at 9 bases. This CDR3 has 15 residues. The junction had 4 bases not matched to a gene; V was cut back by 0 bases and J by 6 bases. Germline CDR1 SGDLS, CDR2 YYNGEE. The CDR3 spells CASSVGTGVFNEQFF. Written as DNA, the CDR3 is TGTGCCAGCAGCGTAGGGACAGGGGTATTCAATGAGCAGTTCTTC.

This clone was recorded once. The genes are TRBV7-6 and TRBJ2-1; D is perhaps TRBD2 (6 bases). The CDR3 is 14 residues long. With 1 base removed from V and 5 bases from J, the gap between germline ends came to 9 bases. From germline, CDR1 is SGHVS and CDR2 FNYEAQ. CDR3: CASSLEWEDNEQFF. For the CDR3, the DNA is TGTGCCAGCAGCTTAGAATGGGAGGACAATGAGCAGTTCTTC.

The DNA of the CDR3 is TGTGCCAGCAGTTTATGGCCGGGACCGACTAACTATGGCTACACCTTC. Encoded protein: CASSLWPGPTNYGYTF. This chain uses TRBV27 with TRBJ1-2; tentatively, D is TRBD1 (5 bases). V was clipped by 1 base and J by 0 bases, with 12 bases between them. The germline CDR1 and CDR2 sequences are MNHEY and SMNVEV (reference sequence). The CDR3 contains 16 residues.

For the CDR3, the DNA is TGTGCCAGCAGCTTAAGAGGGAGGCTAGCGGGGTTCCAAGAGACCCAGTACTTC. Translating it yields CASSLRGRLAGFQETQYF. The genes are TRBV7-2 and TRBJ2-5; TRBD2 aligns across 9 bases. In germline, CDR1 is SGHTA, CDR2 FQGNSA. V was pared by 2 bases and J by 1 base, with 11 bases of the junction left unmatched. This CDR3 contains 18 residues.

The chain uses TRBV5-8 and TRBJ2-3; D unresolved. The CDR3 is 17 amino acids. Per germline, CDR1 SGHTS and CDR2 YDEGEE. Trimming stripped 2 bases from V and 0 bases from J, with 16 bases between. CDR3 region: CASSLTRLSASTDTQYF. CDR3 sequence (DNA): TGTGCCAGCAGCTTAACCAGACTTTCCGCTAGCACAGATACGCAGTATTTT.

CDR3 loop: CASSIKGETQYF. CDR3 sequence (DNA): TGTGCCAGCAGCATAAAAGGGGAGACCCAGTACTTC. The chain has TRBV7-9 and TRBJ2-5; D not resolved. Trimming took off 5 bases at V and 5 bases at J, with 9 bases between the two ends. Germline assignment: CDR1 SEHNR and CDR2 FQNEAQ (reference sequence). The CDR3 is 12 residues long.

The genes are TRBV28 and TRBJ1-3, with D unresolved. The germline CDR1 and CDR2 sequences are MDHEN and SYDVKM. V dropped 5 bases and J dropped 4 bases, with 9 bases sitting between them. This CDR3 contains 13 residues. The CDR3, as DNA: TGTGCCAGCAGTATTGGCTCCGGAAACACCATATATTTT. It yields the protein CASSIGSGNTIYF.

The sample holds one count of this clone. The rearrangement uses TRBV6-5 and TRBJ1-3, with unresolved D. Germline V gene data show CDR1 as MNHEY and CDR2 as SVGAGI. This CDR3 region has 15 residues. The V end lost 5 bases, the J end lost 0 bases, and 11 bases lay between the germline ends. CDR3 protein: CASSPRPSSGNTIYF. CDR3 DNA sequence: TGTGCCAGCAGTCCTCGGCCTAGCTCTGGAAACACCATATATTTT.

The V gene is TRBV25-1, the J gene TRBJ1-6; TRBD1 might be the D (5 bases). V dropped 0 bases and J dropped 12 bases, with 18 bases sitting between them. CDR3 length: 16 amino acids. The V gene's germline CDR1 is MGHDK and CDR2 SYGVNS. This CDR3 is CASSEYTGPSTLPLHF. In DNA, the CDR3 is TGTGCCAGCAGTGAATATACAGGCCCCAGCACGTTACCCCTCCACTTT.

The chain has TRBV6-1 and TRBJ2-5, with D perhaps matching TRBD1 (5 bases). This CDR3 contains 14 residues. Trimming shortened V by 6 bases and J by 2 bases, and 13 bases separated the two germline ends. The V gene's germline CDR1 is MNHNS and CDR2 SASEGT. The DNA of the CDR3 is TGTGCCAGCAGCGAAAACAGGTTACAAGAGACCCAGTACTTC. As protein: CASSENRLQETQYF.